The rows below give T cell receptor beta chains drawn from one sample of a study of blood T cells in healthy people across ages. TCRdb called the 5' RACE reads again in MiXCR, with one record for every CDR3 protein. The sample lists fewer than 2 million distinct CDR3 sequences, about two fifths occurring once. Sequencing was carried out using blood. The origin of the receptors is a human donor in good health. Both conserved end residues are part of each CDR3. D genes are given only for firm matches. Only some rows state a clone size, as once, few, many or a class for expanded clones.

clone_size	v_call	j_call	d_call	cdr3_length	cdr3_aa	cdr3_nt
-	TRBV5-1	TRBJ2-7	-	17	CASSPPAEGSLIYEQYF	TGCGCCAGCAGCCCCCCAGCTGAGGGCAGCTTAATTTACGAGCAGTACTTC
-	TRBV7-8	TRBJ2-5	TRBD1	17	CASSQRLQGEPGETQYF	TGTGCCAGCAGCCAACGATTGCAGGGGGAACCTGGGGAGACCCAGTACTTC
-	TRBV20-1	TRBJ2-5	-	13	CSASLMGGETQYF	TGCAGTGCTAGTTTAATGGGCGGGGAGACCCAGTACTTC
few	TRBV9	TRBJ2-3	-	14	CASNKGQETDTQYF	TGTGCCAGCAACAAGGGGCAAGAAACAGATACGCAGTATTTT
-	TRBV5-6	TRBJ1-1	TRBD1	14	CASSGSGGNTEAFF	TGTGCCAGCAGCGGGTCAGGGGGAAACACTGAAGCTTTCTTT
-	TRBV6-2/TRBV6-3	TRBJ2-6	-	17	CASSPPGHYSGANVLTF	TGTGCCAGCAGTCCCCCGGGACACTACTCTGGGGCCAACGTCCTGACTTTC
-	TRBV12-3/TRBV12-4	TRBJ2-7	-	13	CASTGVLEYEQYF	TGTGCCAGCACAGGGGTACTCGAGTACGAGCAGTACTTC
few	TRBV7-3	TRBJ2-3	TRBD2	16	CASSLGSGGIRATQYF	TGTGCCAGCAGCTTAGGTAGCGGGGGGATCAGGGCGACGCAGTATTTT
-	TRBV6-2/TRBV6-3	TRBJ2-7	-	12	CASSLASFEQYF	TGTGCCAGCAGTTTGGCTTCCTTCGAGCAGTACTTC
-	TRBV19	TRBJ2-7	-	14	CASSMGWGLYEQYF	TGTGCCAGTAGTATGGGATGGGGGCTCTACGAGCAGTACTTC
once	TRBV27	TRBJ2-5	-	14	CASSLRPGAGTQYF	TGTGCCAGCAGTCTCCGACCGGGGGCGGGGACCCAGTACTTC
-	TRBV7-9	TRBJ1-5	-	13	CASSFGLWQPQHF	TGTGCCAGCAGCTTCGGGTTGTGGCAGCCCCAGCATTTT
once	TRBV20-1	TRBJ2-7	TRBD2	14	CSASFSGGTYEQYF	TGCAGTGCTAGTTTTAGCGGGGGGACATACGAGCAGTACTTC
-	TRBV6-2/TRBV6-3	TRBJ2-3	TRBD2	16	CASRRLSGGMTDTQYF	TGTGCCAGCAGACGCCTCAGCGGGGGTATGACAGATACGCAGTATTTT
-	TRBV11-3	TRBJ2-5	TRBD2	15	CASSRRGNSQETQYF	TGTGCCAGCAGCCGGCGGGGGAATTCGCAAGAGACCCAGTACTTC
-	TRBV6-5	TRBJ2-1	-	15	CASSRSPSSYNEQFF	TGTGCCAGCAGTCGATCACCGAGCTCCTACAATGAGCAGTTCTTC
few	TRBV10-3	TRBJ2-5	-	14	CAISSPGGGETQYF	TGTGCCATCAGTTCCCCTGGAGGAGGCGAGACCCAGTACTTC
few	TRBV12-3/TRBV12-4	TRBJ2-1	TRBD2	16	CASSLHLAGPNNEQFF	TGTGCCAGCAGTCTCCATCTAGCGGGGCCAAACAATGAGCAGTTCTTC
-	TRBV12-1	TRBJ1-1	-	13	CASSFRFDTEAFF	TGTGCCAGCAGCTTTCGTTTCGACACTGAAGCTTTCTTT
few	TRBV7-2	TRBJ2-3	TRBD2	16	CASSTNSGGKGDTQYF	TGTGCCAGCAGCACCAACAGCGGGGGGAAGGGAGATACGCAGTATTTT
-	TRBV7-2	TRBJ1-2	-	15	CASSFRDSLRNGYTF	TGTGCCAGCAGCTTCCGGGACTCGCTAAGAAATGGCTACACCTTC
-	TRBV18	TRBJ1-5	-	13	CASSPREGQPQHF	TGTGCCAGCTCACCCAGGGAAGGACAGCCCCAGCATTTT
-	TRBV11-3	TRBJ2-1	TRBD1	16	CASSLDPGTEFNEQFF	TGTGCCAGCAGCTTAGATCCCGGGACAGAGTTCAATGAGCAGTTCTTC
-	TRBV5-8	TRBJ1-1	-	15	CASSLGQVKNTEAFF	TGTGCCAGCAGCTTGGGGCAGGTCAAAAACACTGAAGCTTTCTTT
-	TRBV7-3	TRBJ1-1	-	13	CASSPQPGAKAFF	TGTGCCAGCAGCCCGCAACCAGGGGCGAAAGCTTTCTTT
-	TRBV10-3	TRBJ2-6	TRBD1	17	CAISGRTGTSEANVLTF	TGTGCCATCAGTGGGCGGACAGGTACCTCTGAGGCCAACGTCCTGACTTTC
-	TRBV5-1	TRBJ2-7	TRBD2	13	CAGSESGAYEQYF	TGCGCCGGCAGCGAAAGCGGGGCCTACGAGCAGTACTTC
-	TRBV28	TRBJ2-6	TRBD1	17	CASSPTGALSGANVLTF	TGTGCCAGCAGCCCGACAGGGGCCCTCTCTGGGGCCAACGTCCTGACTTTC
-	TRBV12-5	TRBJ1-2	TRBD1	15	CASGTAGTGTYGYTF	TGTGCTAGTGGAACAGCTGGGACAGGGACTTATGGCTACACCTTC
once	TRBV24-1	TRBJ1-3	-	11	CATMAGNTIYF	TGTGCCACCATGGCCGGAAACACCATATATTTT
few	TRBV6-5	TRBJ2-7	-	15	CASSYSDGTGYEQYF	TGTGCCAGCAGTTACTCGGATGGGACGGGCTACGAGCAGTACTTC
few	TRBV4-1	TRBJ1-4	-	11	CASSLRGLLFF	TGCGCCAGCAGCCTCAGGGGCCTATTGTTTTTT
-	TRBV14	TRBJ1-1	-	13	CASSQRQLAEAFF	TGTGCCAGCAGTCAACGACAGTTGGCTGAAGCTTTCTTT
once	TRBV20-1	TRBJ1-5	TRBD1	12	CSARGQGPPQHF	TGCAGTGCTAGAGGACAGGGTCCGCCCCAGCATTTT
-	TRBV6-2/TRBV6-3	TRBJ2-1	-	17	CASTRRKADISYNEQFF	TGTGCCAGCACCCGTCGAAAAGCAGACATCTCCTACAATGAGCAGTTCTTC
-	TRBV20-1	TRBJ2-7	-	11	CNGSYSYEQYF	TGCAATGGATCCTACTCCTACGAGCAGTACTTC
-	TRBV29-1	TRBJ2-1	TRBD1	14	CSASPDRGSNEQFF	TGCAGCGCCAGCCCGGACAGGGGGAGTAATGAGCAGTTCTTC
few	TRBV4-1	TRBJ2-4	-	15	CASSQDHRAKNIQYF	TGCGCCAGCAGCCAAGATCACAGAGCCAAAAACATTCAGTACTTC
-	TRBV9	TRBJ1-2	TRBD1	14	CASNPPGGDYGYTF	TGTGCCAGCAACCCGCCAGGGGGTGACTATGGCTACACCTTC
-	TRBV6-6	TRBJ1-2	TRBD1	16	CASSQTGQGALDGYTF	TGTGCCAGCAGCCAGACCGGGCAGGGGGCGTTGGATGGCTACACCTTC
-	TRBV20-1	TRBJ2-4	-	15	CSARIPQPAKNIQYF	TGCAGTGCTAGGATTCCCCAGCCAGCCAAAAACATTCAGTACTTC
-	TRBV19	TRBJ1-2	TRBD1	13	CASTDRGHGGYTF	TGTGCCAGTACGGACAGGGGGCACGGTGGCTACACCTTC
few	TRBV6-2/TRBV6-3	TRBJ1-5	-	12	CASRGADQPQHF	TGTGCCAGCAGGGGAGCCGATCAGCCCCAGCATTTT
few	TRBV9	TRBJ2-5	TRBD2	13	CASSDGGKETQYF	TGTGCCAGCAGCGACGGGGGGAAAGAGACCCAGTACTTC
-	TRBV27	TRBJ1-5	-	13	CASSFSGQQPQHF	TGTGCCAGCAGTTTCTCGGGGCAGCAGCCCCAGCATTTT
-	TRBV20-1	TRBJ2-3	TRBD2	15	CSATTGTSGTDTQYF	TGCAGTGCTACAACCGGGACTAGCGGCACAGATACGCAGTATTTT
-	TRBV6-6	TRBJ2-1	TRBD1	14	CASSYRDRGNEQFF	TGTGCCAGCAGTTATCGGGACAGAGGCAATGAGCAGTTCTTC
few	TRBV4-2	TRBJ2-5	TRBD2	15	CASSRLTSGEETQYF	TGTGCCAGCAGCCGCCTAACTAGCGGGGAAGAGACCCAGTACTTC
-	TRBV5-1	TRBJ1-2	-	16	CASSPTGPPTPYGYTF	TGCGCCAGCAGCCCTACGGGCCCTCCCACCCCCTATGGCTACACCTTC
-	TRBV5-1	TRBJ2-5	-	17	CASSLGRGGSFQEAQYF	TGCGCCAGCAGCTTGGGGAGGGGTGGCAGCTTCCAAGAGGCCCAGTACTTC